Below, one T cell receptor (beta chain) is given with its context. The junction departs from germline at one end; a sequencing error may be responsible. Original analysis: Estimated nucleated cell counts came from reference gene primer amplification. Repertoires were generated with immunoSEQ multiplex PCR, while TCRdb's copy carries only in-frame clones and drops some. V, J and clone size are taken as reported in that table, and D and trimming were inferred from the DNA itself. This table holds around 200,000 clones, about 82% found once. The sample is drawn from a study of blood T cell repertoires in COVID-19. In the study overall: COVID-19 samples, acute and convalescent, were from the United States, Italy and Spain. The cDNA or gDNA used as material had been derived from T cells, B-cell-depleted T cells, or PBMCs.

This CDR3 has 16 residues. Germline CDR1 reads LNHDA; CDR2 reads SQIVND (reference sequence). The specimen was peripheral blood. The J gene is TRBJ1-1, the V gene TRBV19; TRBD1 matches 9 bases. This sequence was found in a woman older than 75 with acute or convalescent COVID-19. In DNA form, the CDR3 reads TGTGCCAGTAATATAGACCCGGGACAGGGCCGCACTGAAGCTTTCTTT. It codes for CASNIDPGQGRTEAFF.